The text below deals with one TCR beta chain. Antigen: not known. The repertoire was sequenced with immunoSEQ multiplex PCR; TCRdb's copy has only in-frame clones and lacks some. The sample includes about 400,000 clones, approximately 87% seen only once; the top ten take less than 4.5%. Treatment here: some 20 received Ad26.COV2.S at low or high dose, single or two shots; roughly five received placebo; per-sample allocation not given. Repertoires come from day 63 after the first vaccine or placebo injection. In Boston, an adult donor aged 18-55 years took part. These data come from a study of Ad26.COV2.S vaccination and SARS-CoV-2 variants. Study results and caveats: Reportedly, after vaccination the spike-specific CD8+ and CD4+ T cell responses displayed substantial breadth.

Germline assignment: CDR1 SGHAT and CDR2 FQNNGV. The length of the CDR3 is 13 residues. Trimming shortened V by 4 bases and J by 2 bases, and 9 bases separated the two germline ends. Sequenced here: peripheral blood, sampled in a trial of Ad26.COV2.S vaccine versus placebo. The clonotype originates from a person between 18 and 65 years old who received the Ad26.COV2.S COVID-19 vaccine or a placebo. The chain is built from TRBV11-2 and TRBJ2-7; D is unresolved. The CDR3 sequence is CASSYDSTYEQYF. The CDR3 DNA reads TGTGCCAGCAGCTATGACTCCACCTACGAGCAGTACTTC.